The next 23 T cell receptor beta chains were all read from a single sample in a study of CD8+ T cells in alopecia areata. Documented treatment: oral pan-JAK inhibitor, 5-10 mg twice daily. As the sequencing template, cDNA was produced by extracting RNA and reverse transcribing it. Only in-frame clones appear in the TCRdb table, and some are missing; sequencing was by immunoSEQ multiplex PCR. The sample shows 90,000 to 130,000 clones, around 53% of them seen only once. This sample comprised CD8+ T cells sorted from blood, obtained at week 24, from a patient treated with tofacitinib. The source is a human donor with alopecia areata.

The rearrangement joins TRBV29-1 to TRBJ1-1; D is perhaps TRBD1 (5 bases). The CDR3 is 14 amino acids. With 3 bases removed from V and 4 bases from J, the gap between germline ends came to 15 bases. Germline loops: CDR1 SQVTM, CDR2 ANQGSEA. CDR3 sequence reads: CSVEWTFGGTEAFF. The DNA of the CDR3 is TGCAGCGTTGAGTGGACCTTCGGGGGCACTGAAGCTTTCTTT.

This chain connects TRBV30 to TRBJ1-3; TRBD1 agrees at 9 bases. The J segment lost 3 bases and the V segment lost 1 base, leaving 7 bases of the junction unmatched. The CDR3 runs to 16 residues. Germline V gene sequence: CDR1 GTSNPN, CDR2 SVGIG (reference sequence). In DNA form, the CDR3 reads TGTGCCTGGAGTGAGGGAACAGGGGGCTATGGAAACACCATATATTTT. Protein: CAWSEGTGGYGNTIYF.

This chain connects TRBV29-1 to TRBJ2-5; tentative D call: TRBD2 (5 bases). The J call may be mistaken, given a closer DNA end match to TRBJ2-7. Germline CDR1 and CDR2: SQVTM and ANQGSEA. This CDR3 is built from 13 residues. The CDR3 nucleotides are TGCAGCGTTGAAGTTCGGGGTAACTACGAGCAGTACTTC. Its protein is CSVEVRGNYEQYF.

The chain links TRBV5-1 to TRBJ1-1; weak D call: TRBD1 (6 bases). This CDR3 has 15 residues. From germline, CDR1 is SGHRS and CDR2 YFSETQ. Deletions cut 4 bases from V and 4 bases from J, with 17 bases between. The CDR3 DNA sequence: TGCGCCAGCAGCCTACAGGGAAAATGGGGCACTGAAGCTTTCTTT. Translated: CASSLQGKWGTEAFF. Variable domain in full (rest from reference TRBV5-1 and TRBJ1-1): KAGVTQTPRYLIKTRGQQVTLSCSPISGHRSVSWYQQTPGQGLQFLFEYFSETQRNKGNFPGRFSGRQFSNSRSEMNVSTLELGDSALYLCASSLQGKWGTEAFFGQGTRLTVV.

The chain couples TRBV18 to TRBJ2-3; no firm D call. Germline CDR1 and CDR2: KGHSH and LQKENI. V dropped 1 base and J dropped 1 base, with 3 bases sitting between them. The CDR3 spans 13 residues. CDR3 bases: TGTGCCAGCTCACCACGAGGCACAGATACGCAGTATTTT. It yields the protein CASSPRGTDTQYF.

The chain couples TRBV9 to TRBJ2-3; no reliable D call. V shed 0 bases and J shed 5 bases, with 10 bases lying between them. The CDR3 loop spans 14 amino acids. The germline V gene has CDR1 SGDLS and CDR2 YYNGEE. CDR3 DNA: TGTGCCAGCAGCGTAGGAGGCGCAGGAGATACGCAGTATTTT. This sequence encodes CASSVGGAGDTQYF.

The CDR3 region has the DNA TGTGCCAGCAGTGAACCTCCGGGAGATTATGGCTACACCTTC. This encodes CASSEPPGDYGYTF. The chain is built from TRBV2 and TRBJ1-2; D uncertain. Germline values: CDR1 SNHLY, CDR2 FYNNEI. The CDR3 has 14 residues. V gave up 2 bases and J gave up 5 bases, with 12 bases separating them.

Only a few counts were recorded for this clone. The CDR3 region has the DNA TGTGCCAGCAGTTACTCATCTAACTATGGCTACACCTTC. Translation: CASSYSSNYGYTF. The chain carries TRBV6-5 and TRBJ1-2; D gene unclear. CDR3 length equals 13 residues. V was shortened by 0 bases and J by 0 bases, with 2 bases between the two germline ends. The germline V gene has CDR1 MNHEY and CDR2 SVGAGI.

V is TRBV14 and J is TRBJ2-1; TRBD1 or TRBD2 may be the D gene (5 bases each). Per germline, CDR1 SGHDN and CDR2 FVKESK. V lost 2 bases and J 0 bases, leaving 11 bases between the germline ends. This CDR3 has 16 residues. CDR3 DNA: TGTGCCAGCAGCCAACCGGGGCGGGCCTCCTACAATGAGCAGTTCTTC. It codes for CASSQPGRASYNEQFF.

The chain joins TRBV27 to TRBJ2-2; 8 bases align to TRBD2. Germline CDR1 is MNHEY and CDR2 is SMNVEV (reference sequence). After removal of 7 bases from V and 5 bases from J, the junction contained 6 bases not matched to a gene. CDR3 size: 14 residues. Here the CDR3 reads CASTLGGGTGELFF. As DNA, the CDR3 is TGTGCCAGCACCCTCGGCGGGGGGACCGGGGAGCTGTTTTTT.

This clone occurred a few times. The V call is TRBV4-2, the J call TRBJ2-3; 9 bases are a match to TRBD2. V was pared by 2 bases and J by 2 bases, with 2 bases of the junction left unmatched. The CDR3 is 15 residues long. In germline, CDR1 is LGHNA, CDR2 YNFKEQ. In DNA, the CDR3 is TGTGCCAGCAGCCAACGACTAGCGGTCACAGATACGCAGTATTTT. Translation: CASSQRLAVTDTQYF.

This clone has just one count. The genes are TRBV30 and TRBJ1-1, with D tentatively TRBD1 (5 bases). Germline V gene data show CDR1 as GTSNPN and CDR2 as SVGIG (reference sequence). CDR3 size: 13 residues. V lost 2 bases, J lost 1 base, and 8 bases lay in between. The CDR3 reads CAWSPQGNTEAFF. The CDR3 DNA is TGTGCCTGGAGTCCCCAGGGGAACACTGAAGCTTTCTTT. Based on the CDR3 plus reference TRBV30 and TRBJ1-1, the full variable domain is SQTIHQWPATLVQPVGSPLSLECTVEGTSNPNLYWYRQAAGRGLQLLFYSVGIGQISSEVPQNLSASRPQDRQFILSSKKLLLSDSGFYLCAWSPQGNTEAFFGQGTRLTVV.

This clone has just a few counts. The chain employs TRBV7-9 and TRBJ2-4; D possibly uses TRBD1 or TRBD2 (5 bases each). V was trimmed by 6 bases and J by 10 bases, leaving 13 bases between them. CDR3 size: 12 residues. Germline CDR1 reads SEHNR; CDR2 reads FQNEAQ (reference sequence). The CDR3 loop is CASSPGTVIQYF. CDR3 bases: TGTGCCAGCAGTCCCGGGACCGTTATTCAGTACTTC.

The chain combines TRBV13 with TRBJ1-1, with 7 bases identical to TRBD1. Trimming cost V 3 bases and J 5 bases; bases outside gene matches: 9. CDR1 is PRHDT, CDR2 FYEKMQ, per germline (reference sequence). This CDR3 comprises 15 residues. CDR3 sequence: CASSFSGQAGTEAFF. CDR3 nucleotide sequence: TGTGCCAGCAGCTTCTCAGGACAGGCGGGAACTGAAGCTTTCTTT.

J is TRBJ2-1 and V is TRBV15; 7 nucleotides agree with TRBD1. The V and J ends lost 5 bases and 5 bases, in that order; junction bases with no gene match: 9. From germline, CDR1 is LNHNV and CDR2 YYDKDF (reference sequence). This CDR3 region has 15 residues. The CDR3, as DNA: TGTGCCACCAGCGAGGGACAGTTGGGGGACAATGAGCAGTTCTTC. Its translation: CATSEGQLGDNEQFF.

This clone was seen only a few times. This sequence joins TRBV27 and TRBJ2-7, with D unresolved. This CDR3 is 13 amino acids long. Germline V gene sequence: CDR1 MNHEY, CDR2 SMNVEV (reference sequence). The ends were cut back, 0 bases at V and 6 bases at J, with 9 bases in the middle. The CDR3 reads CASSLSGNPEQYF. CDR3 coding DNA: TGTGCCAGCAGTTTATCGGGTAATCCCGAGCAGTACTTC.

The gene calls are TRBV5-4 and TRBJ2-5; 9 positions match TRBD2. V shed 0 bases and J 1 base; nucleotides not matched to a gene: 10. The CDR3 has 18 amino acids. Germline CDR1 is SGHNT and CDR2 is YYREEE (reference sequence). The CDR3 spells CASSLAVGLAGPQETQYF. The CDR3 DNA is TGTGCCAGCAGCTTGGCCGTGGGGCTAGCGGGGCCCCAAGAGACCCAGTACTTC. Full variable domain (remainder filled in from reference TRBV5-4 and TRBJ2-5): ETGVTQSPTHLIKTRGQQVTLRCSSQSGHNTVSWYQQALGQGPQFIFQYYREEENGRGNFPPRFSGLQFPNYSSELNVNALELDDSALYLCASSLAVGLAGPQETQYFGPGTRLLVL.

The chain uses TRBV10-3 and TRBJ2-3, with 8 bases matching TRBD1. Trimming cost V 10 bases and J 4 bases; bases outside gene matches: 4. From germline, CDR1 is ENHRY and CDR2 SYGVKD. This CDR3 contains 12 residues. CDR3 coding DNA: TGTGCCACCTTGGACAGGGCAGATACGCAGTATTTT. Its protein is CATLDRADTQYF.

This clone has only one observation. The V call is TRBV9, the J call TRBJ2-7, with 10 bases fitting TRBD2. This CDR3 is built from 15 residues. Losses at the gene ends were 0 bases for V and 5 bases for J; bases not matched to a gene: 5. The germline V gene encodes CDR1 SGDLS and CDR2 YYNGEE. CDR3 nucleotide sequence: TGTGCCAGCAGCGTAGTAAGCGGGGGGGCCGACGAGCAGTACTTC. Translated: CASSVVSGGADEQYF.

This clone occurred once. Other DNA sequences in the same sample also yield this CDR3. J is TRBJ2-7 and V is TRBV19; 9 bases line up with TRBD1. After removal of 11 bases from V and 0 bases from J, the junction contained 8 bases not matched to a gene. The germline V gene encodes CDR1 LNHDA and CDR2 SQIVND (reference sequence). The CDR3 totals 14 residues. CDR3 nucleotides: TGTGCCTCAACCAGGGACAGGGACTCCTACGAGCAGTACTTC. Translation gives CASTRDRDSYEQYF.

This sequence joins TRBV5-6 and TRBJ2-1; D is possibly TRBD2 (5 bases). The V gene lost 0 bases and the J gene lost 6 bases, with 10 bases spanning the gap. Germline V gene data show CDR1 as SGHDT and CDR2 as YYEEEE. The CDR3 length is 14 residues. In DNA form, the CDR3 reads TGTGCCAGCAGCTTGGCGCCACTAGTCAATGAGCAGTTCTTC. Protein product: CASSLAPLVNEQFF.

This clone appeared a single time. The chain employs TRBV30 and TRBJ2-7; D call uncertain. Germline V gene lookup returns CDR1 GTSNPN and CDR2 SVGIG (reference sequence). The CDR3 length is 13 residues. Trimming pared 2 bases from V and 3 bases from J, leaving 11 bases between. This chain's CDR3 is CAWSFGNGYEQYF. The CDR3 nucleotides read TGTGCCTGGAGTTTTGGAAATGGCTACGAGCAGTACTTC.

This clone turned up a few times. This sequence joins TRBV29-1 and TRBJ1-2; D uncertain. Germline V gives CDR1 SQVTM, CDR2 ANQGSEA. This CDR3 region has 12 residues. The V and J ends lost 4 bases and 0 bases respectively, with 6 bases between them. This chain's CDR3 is CSVVGANYGYTF. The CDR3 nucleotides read TGCAGCGTTGTCGGTGCTAACTATGGCTACACCTTC. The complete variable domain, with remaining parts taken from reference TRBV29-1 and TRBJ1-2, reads SAVISQKPSRDICQRGTSLTIQCQVDSQVTMMFWYRQQPGQSLTLIATANQGSEATYESGFVIDKFPISRPNLTFSTLTVSNMSPEDSSIYLCSVVGANYGYTFGSGTRLTVV.